One T cell receptor (beta chain) is described in this entry. The data originate from a study of cytomegalovirus exposure and HLA in healthy donors. This CDR3 comprises 11 residues. The junction had 3 bases not matched to a gene; V was cut back by 6 bases and J by 11 bases. The V gene's germline CDR1 is MNHEY and CDR2 SVGAGI. Primers: 60 Vbeta forward and 13 Jbeta reverse. Generated by immunoSEQ multiplex PCR, the TCRdb table keeps only in-frame clones and is missing some. The data show nearly 110,000 clones, over 75% seen once. The source of this sequence is a man aged 55 to 69 in good health and CMV-seronegative. The chain links TRBV6-5 to TRBJ2-1; TRBD1 matches at 8 bases. Material: PBMCs. This CDR3 is CASRTGGQQFF. The CDR3 DNA sequence: TGTGCCAGCAGAACAGGGGGTCAGCAGTTCTTC.